The 24 T cell receptor beta chains below were found in one sample sequenced in a study of cytomegalovirus exposure and HLA in healthy donors. The PCR made use of 60 Vbeta and 13 Jbeta primers. Sequencing used immunoSEQ multiplex PCR; TCRdb keeps in-frame clones, though not all of them. The sample holds approximately 100,000 clones; roughly 80% are singletons and the top ten take about 1.5%. The sample consisted of PBMCs. All receptors come from a man in his forties or fifties in good health and CMV-seronegative.

The CDR3 bases are TGTGCCAGCAGCTTAGTACTTCCTATGAACACTGAAGCTTTCTTT. Protein sequence: CASSLVLPMNTEAFF. V is TRBV7-2 and J is TRBJ1-1; D unclear. The CDR3 length is 15 residues. Trimming pared 1 base from V and 0 bases from J, leaving 9 bases between. Germline V lookup: CDR1 SGHTA, CDR2 FQGNSA.

The chain combines TRBV6-5 with TRBJ1-2, with 8 bases aligning to TRBD1. CDR1 MNHEY and CDR2 SVGAGI come from the germline V gene. V gave up 2 bases and J gave up 8 bases; unmatched junction bases: 7. The length of the CDR3 is 14 residues. The chain's CDR3 is CASSYDRGRGGYTF. CDR3 in DNA: TGTGCCAGCAGTTACGACAGGGGCCGCGGGGGCTACACCTTC.

The chain recombines TRBV4-1 with TRBJ2-1, with 9 bases aligning to TRBD1. The CDR3 is 16 amino acids. Germline V gene sequence: CDR1 MGHRA, CDR2 YSYEKL. The V and J ends lost 2 bases and 9 bases, in that order; junction bases with no gene match: 11. The CDR3 DNA follows: TGCGCCAGCAGCCAAACCGGGACAGGGTACGAGCGTGAGCAGTTCTTC. As protein: CASSQTGTGYEREQFF.

This chain connects TRBV19 to TRBJ1-3; D remains ambiguous. The V end lost 11 bases, the J end lost 6 bases, and 23 bases lay between the germline ends. Germline V gene sequence: CDR1 LNHDA, CDR2 SQIVND (reference sequence). The CDR3 is 15 amino acids. The CDR3 DNA sequence: TGTGCCGCGCGTGGCACGGGAAGGCTCGAAAACACCATATATTTT. Translation: CAARGTGRLENTIYF.

In DNA form, the CDR3 reads TGTGCCAGCAGTTCCGTAAGACCGACTTATAATTCACCCCTCCACTTT. Translating it yields CASSSVRPTYNSPLHF. This chain connects TRBV6-5 to TRBJ1-6, with D unresolved. The germline V and J ends were trimmed by 4 bases and 4 bases, with 14 bases remaining between them. The CDR3 sequence is 16 residues long. Looked up from germline, CDR1 is MNHEY and CDR2 is SVGAGI.

The rearrangement joins TRBV30 to TRBJ2-3; unclear D gene. Germline CDR1 GTSNPN, CDR2 SVGIG (reference sequence). This CDR3 is 17 amino acids long. Deletions cut 3 bases from V and 1 base from J, with 20 bases between. The CDR3 DNA sequence: TGTGCCTGGAGGCCCGGAGTGGTGATAGGAGGCACAGATACGCAGTATTTT. Amino acids: CAWRPGVVIGGTDTQYF.

The chain is built from TRBV19 and TRBJ2-7, with 8 bases that match TRBD1. Germline V gene lookup returns CDR1 LNHDA and CDR2 SQIVND (reference sequence). The V and J ends lost 5 bases and 3 bases, in that order; junction bases with no gene match: 6. This CDR3 comprises 14 residues. In DNA, the CDR3 is TGTGCCAGTAGTCCCGGAGGGACAGGCTACGAGCAGTACTTC. Amino acid sequence: CASSPGGTGYEQYF.

The rearrangement links TRBV6-5 to TRBJ2-2, with 9 nucleotides matching TRBD2. Germline V gene data show CDR1 as MNHEY and CDR2 as SVGAGI. Germline trimming cut 6 bases from V and 5 bases from J; bases unmatched to any gene: 4. This CDR3 spans 14 amino acids. The DNA for the CDR3 is TGTGCCAGCAGCCGCGGGGGGGCAACCGGGGAGCTGTTTTTT. Protein product: CASSRGGATGELFF.

The genes are TRBV4-2 and TRBJ2-3, with TRBD1 identical over 7 bases. Germline V gene data show CDR1 as LGHNA and CDR2 as YNFKEQ. V was pared by 6 bases and J by 5 bases, with 8 bases of the junction left unmatched. The CDR3 has 14 amino acids. Here the CDR3 reads CASSLDRAGDTQYF. The CDR3 DNA reads as TGTGCCAGCAGTCTCGACAGGGCAGGAGATACGCAGTATTTT.

There are a few counts of this clone. This sequence joins TRBV19 and TRBJ2-3, with unresolved D. The germline gives CDR1 LNHDA, CDR2 SQIVND (reference sequence). The CDR3 is 15 residues long. V was cut by 3 bases and J by 0 bases, with 10 bases left in between. DNA of the CDR3: TGTGCCAGTAGTATTATGGCGGCTAGCACAGATACGCAGTATTTT. It encodes CASSIMAASTDTQYF.

J is TRBJ2-5 and V is TRBV27, with 7 bases lining up with TRBD2. Germline CDR1 reads MNHEY; CDR2 reads SMNVEV (reference sequence). J was trimmed by 5 bases and V by 0 bases; bases with no gene match: 9. The CDR3 consists of 16 residues. CDR3 in amino acids: CASSLSRVAGRETQYF. The CDR3 DNA reads as TGTGCCAGCAGTTTATCGAGGGTAGCGGGTCGGGAGACCCAGTACTTC.

The J gene is TRBJ2-1, the V gene TRBV6-4; possible D gene TRBD1, 6 bases. CDR1 MRHNA and CDR2 SNTAGT come from the germline V gene. V was cut by 3 bases and J by 3 bases, with 12 bases left in between. The CDR3 totals 15 residues. The CDR3 here is CASSERGGNYNEQFF. For the CDR3, the DNA is TGTGCCAGCAGTGAAAGAGGGGGTAACTACAATGAGCAGTTCTTC.

This clone was observed a few times. Sequence at one end of the junction differs from germline and may be a read error. V is TRBV7-9 and J is TRBJ1-3; TRBD1 matches 7 bases. The CDR3 loop spans 14 amino acids. CDR1 and CDR2 from the germline V gene are SEHNR and FQNEAQ (reference sequence). CDR3 in amino acids: CTSSHWDRGNTIYF. Here the CDR3 DNA reads TGTACCAGCAGCCACTGGGACAGAGGAAACACCATATATTTT.

This CDR3 is CASSDKREVLNTEAFF. The DNA for the CDR3 is TGTGCCAGCAGTGATAAAAGAGAGGTACTGAACACTGAAGCTTTCTTT. V gene TRBV2 combines with J gene TRBJ1-1, with D uncertain. V lost 3 bases and J 0 bases, leaving 14 bases between the germline ends. Germline loops: CDR1 SNHLY, CDR2 FYNNEI. The CDR3 consists of 16 residues.

This chain joins TRBV29-1 and TRBJ2-1; D may be TRBD1 (6 bases). V shed 4 bases and J shed 4 bases, with 11 bases lying between them. The CDR3 runs to 13 residues. Germline CDR1 and CDR2: SQVTM and ANQGSEA. The CDR3 nucleotides read TGCAGCGTTGTGGGGGCTAAGTACAATGAGCAGTTCTTC. This translates into CSVVGAKYNEQFF.

The rearrangement uses TRBV10-3 and TRBJ1-2; D possibly corresponds to TRBD1 (6 bases). V lost 10 bases, J lost 0 bases, and 18 bases lay in between. The CDR3 runs to 15 residues. CDR1 and CDR2 (germline): ENHRY, SYGVKD. CDR3 nucleotide sequence: TGTGCCACGTCGGACCCAGGGGCGTCTAACTATGGCTACACCTTC. It translates to CATSDPGASNYGYTF.

The chain links TRBV6-1 to TRBJ2-7; weak D call: TRBD1 (6 bases). Germline V gives CDR1 MNHNS, CDR2 SASEGT. This CDR3 region has 13 residues. V dropped 5 bases and J dropped 3 bases, with 11 bases sitting between them. The CDR3 coding sequence is TGTGCCAGCAGTCAAGGACAGCTCTACGAGCAGTACGTC. Protein: CASSQGQLYEQYV.

The CDR3 coding sequence is TGTGCCAGCAGTGATACTAGCCTCGACAATGAGCAGTTCTTC. It specifies CASSDTSLDNEQFF. The chain carries TRBV2 and TRBJ2-1, with D maybe TRBD2 (6 bases). CDR3 length equals 14 residues. Germline-derived CDR1 and CDR2 are SNHLY and FYNNEI. Deletions cut 3 bases from V and 5 bases from J, with 11 bases between.

This clone has a handful of counts. The chain links TRBV4-1 to TRBJ1-1, with unresolved D. The CDR3 loop spans 12 amino acids. The V gene lost 0 bases and the J gene lost 8 bases, with 7 bases spanning the gap. From germline, CDR1 is MGHRA and CDR2 YSYEKL. The DNA for the CDR3 is TGCGCCAGCAGCCAAGAGGGCAGGGAAGCTTTCTTT. Translated, it gives CASSQEGREAFF.

The chain uses TRBV6-5 and TRBJ1-5, with 8 bases that match TRBD1. Germline-derived CDR1 and CDR2 are MNHEY and SVGAGI. Losses at the gene ends were 5 bases for V and 6 bases for J; bases not matched to a gene: 9. This CDR3 region has 15 residues. CDR3 bases: TGTGCCAGCAGTCCCCGAGACAGGGGAAGTCAGCCCCAGCATTTT. Encoded protein: CASSPRDRGSQPQHF.

This rearrangement joins TRBV7-9 to TRBJ1-6, with unresolved D. The CDR3 runs 17 residues. Per the germline V gene, CDR1 is SEHNR and CDR2 is FQNEAQ (reference sequence). V shed 0 bases and J shed 8 bases, with 17 bases lying between them. The CDR3 DNA follows: TGTGCCAGCAGCTTAGCGCGCGGGGAAAGTGGGGATTCACCCCTCCACTTT. Its protein product is CASSLARGESGDSPLHF.

The V and J genes are TRBV9 and TRBJ1-6; D is possibly TRBD1 (5 bases). Trimming stripped 0 bases from V and 4 bases from J, with 11 bases between. In germline, CDR1 is SGDLS, CDR2 YYNGEE. This CDR3 is built from 16 residues. CDR3 bases: TGTGCCAGCAGCGTAGGAGACAGCCCTTATAATTCACCCCTCCACTTT. It translates to CASSVGDSPYNSPLHF.

The V gene is TRBV7-8, the J gene TRBJ2-3; D is possibly TRBD2 (6 bases). The CDR3 contains 18 residues. Per germline, CDR1 SGHVS and CDR2 FQNEAQ. V shed 2 bases and J shed 4 bases, with 22 bases lying between them. The CDR3, as DNA: TGTGCCAGCAGCTTAATATGGCGGGGTCTACTTGAGGCAGATACGCAGTATTTT. It is translated as CASSLIWRGLLEADTQYF.

The genes are TRBV7-2 and TRBJ2-7; weak D call: TRBD1 (8 bases). V was cut by 5 bases and J by 2 bases, with 16 bases left in between. CDR3 length equals 15 residues. Germline assignment: CDR1 SGHTA and CDR2 FQGNSA. Written as DNA, the CDR3 is TGTGCCAGCAGCCAGGGGGCTAGCGGACCCTACGAGCAGTACGTC. Translating gives CASSQGASGPYEQYV.